This is a list of T cell receptor beta chains from one sample in a study of OX40 agonist ivuxolimab in advanced cancers. Only in-frame clones appear in the TCRdb table, and some are missing; sequencing was by immunoSEQ multiplex PCR. The sample has approximately 60,000 clones, approximately 80% seen once. The sample was CD4+ or CD8+ T cells sorted from blood, taken in a trial of the OX40 agonist ivuxolimab. These TCRs come from an adult with an advanced solid tumor such as melanoma, head and neck, liver or kidney cancer. Both conserved end residues are part of each CDR3. Fields, in order: V gene, J gene, CDR3 protein.

v_gene: TRBV30
j_gene: TRBJ1-1
CDR3aa: CAWTRDRTYSAFF

v_gene: TRBV5-1
j_gene: TRBJ2-7
CDR3aa: CASSPSGGRVYEQYF

v_gene: TRBV2
j_gene: TRBJ2-5
CDR3aa: CASSVGTASGSQETQYF

v_gene: TRBV2
j_gene: TRBJ1-2
CDR3aa: CASSPRQGYGYTF

v_gene: TRBV11-3
j_gene: TRBJ2-3
CDR3aa: CASNQQGGLVADTQYF

v_gene: TRBV20-1
j_gene: TRBJ2-7
CDR3aa: CSAKGPYEQYF

v_gene: TRBV7-3
j_gene: TRBJ1-1
CDR3aa: CASSLLPGTEAFF

v_gene: TRBV29-1
j_gene: TRBJ2-3
CDR3aa: CSVDARTSTDTQYF

v_gene: TRBV25-1
j_gene: TRBJ1-3
CDR3aa: CASQPRQAYSGNTIYF

v_gene: TRBV10-1
j_gene: TRBJ2-3
CDR3aa: CASSSRQSTDTQYF

v_gene: TRBV5-1
j_gene: TRBJ2-7
CDR3aa: CASSLGVLFDEQYF

v_gene: TRBV29-1
j_gene: .
CDR3aa: CSVEPQDGYEQYF

v_gene: TRBV14
j_gene: TRBJ1-2
CDR3aa: CASSQTGENYRPGNGYTF

v_gene: TRBV19
j_gene: TRBJ2-1
CDR3aa: CASINPGGSQYEQFF

v_gene: TRBV7-3
j_gene: TRBJ2-3
CDR3aa: CASSLTSGNTDTQYF

v_gene: TRBV2
j_gene: TRBJ1-5
CDR3aa: CASSGQSSWQPQHF

v_gene: TRBV2
j_gene: TRBJ1-4
CDR3aa: CASSLQGGNEKLFF

v_gene: TRBV19
j_gene: TRBJ1-1
CDR3aa: CASTSQPGTTSEAFF

v_gene: TRBV12-5
j_gene: TRBJ2-5
CDR3aa: CASGESNPVGETQYF

v_gene: TRBV5-6
j_gene: TRBJ2-1
CDR3aa: CASKRGGSRYNEQFF

v_gene: TRBV7-2
j_gene: TRBJ1-3
CDR3aa: CASSLVGTTENTIYF

v_gene: TRBV6-5
j_gene: TRBJ2-7
CDR3aa: CASRQAVGNYEQYF

v_gene: TRBV7-9
j_gene: TRBJ2-5
CDR3aa: CASSLSRETQYF

v_gene: TRBV11-2
j_gene: TRBJ1-1
CDR3aa: CASSQRTGTEAFF

v_gene: TRBV10-3
j_gene: TRBJ2-5
CDR3aa: CAISESWDSQETQYF

v_gene: TRBV11-3
j_gene: TRBJ2-7
CDR3aa: CASSPDTIYEQYF

v_gene: TRBV28
j_gene: TRBJ2-5
CDR3aa: CASSPGRQGVETQYF

v_gene: TRBV21-1
j_gene: TRBJ1-1
CDR3aa: CASSKVLLIARGMNTEAFF

v_gene: TRBV5-4
j_gene: TRBJ2-7
CDR3aa: CASSLPGTSGSYEQYF

v_gene: TRBV29-1
j_gene: TRBJ1-3
CDR3aa: CSVGNTGAGNTIYF

v_gene: TRBV7-2
j_gene: TRBJ2-6
CDR3aa: CASRLGGANVLTF

v_gene: TRBV2
j_gene: TRBJ1-2
CDR3aa: CASNGGPYLYGYTF

v_gene: TRBV29-1
j_gene: TRBJ1-3
CDR3aa: CSVRAYGGNTIYF

v_gene: TRBV21-1
j_gene: TRBJ1-2
CDR3aa: CASSSSPETGFYGYTF

v_gene: TRBV10-3
j_gene: TRBJ1-1
CDR3aa: CAISDPGSGNTEAFF

v_gene: TRBV9
j_gene: TRBJ2-1
CDR3aa: CASSVLAGPVNEQFF

v_gene: TRBV6-1
j_gene: TRBJ2-1
CDR3aa: CASSEVGRGNEQFF

v_gene: TRBV10-3
j_gene: TRBJ2-1
CDR3aa: CAISVGTEQFF

v_gene: TRBV6-6
j_gene: TRBJ1-1
CDR3aa: CASSYSSPEAFF

v_gene: TRBV7-9
j_gene: TRBJ2-6
CDR3aa: CASSLPIVSGANVLTF

v_gene: TRBV19
j_gene: TRBJ2-5
CDR3aa: CASSIDRGGTETQYF

v_gene: TRBV5-6
j_gene: TRBJ2-7
CDR3aa: CASSFDGSPYEQYF

v_gene: TRBV4-1
j_gene: TRBJ1-4
CDR3aa: CASSLDRATNEKLFF

v_gene: TRBV30
j_gene: TRBJ1-4
CDR3aa: CASRRGTNEKLFF

v_gene: TRBV6-5
j_gene: TRBJ2-7
CDR3aa: CASSQDSYEQYF

v_gene: TRBV29-1
j_gene: TRBJ1-3
CDR3aa: CSAYTRARNTIYF

v_gene: TRBV5-1
j_gene: TRBJ1-1
CDR3aa: CASSSRPALNTEAFF

v_gene: TRBV27
j_gene: TRBJ1-2
CDR3aa: CASSGLGQGAVGYTF